The 30 T cell receptor beta chains below come from one sample, sequenced in a study of cytomegalovirus exposure and HLA in healthy donors. This PCR relied on a set of 60 Vbeta primers and 13 Jbeta primers. Produced via immunoSEQ multiplex PCR; TCRdb's table is partial and in-frame only. The profile shows around 160,000 clones, around 79% of them singletons. The sequenced material came from PBMCs. The source of these receptors is a woman in her 40s in good health and CMV-seropositive.

This sequence joins TRBV6-1 and TRBJ2-7; TRBD2 agrees at 11 bases. The germline V gene encodes CDR1 MNHNS and CDR2 SASEGT. The CDR3 covers 16 residues. V lost 2 bases, J lost 7 bases, and 10 bases stayed unmatched. Written as DNA, the CDR3 is TGTGCCAGCAGTGAACGACTAGCGGGAAGAAGGGGAGAGCAGTACTTC. It is translated as CASSERLAGRRGEQYF.

The count of this clone is one. The chain recombines TRBV5-4 with TRBJ1-1; a weak D match, TRBD1 (6 bases). Germline CDR1 and CDR2: SGHNT and YYREEE (reference sequence). Trimming removed 3 bases from V and 0 bases from J, with 27 bases in between. The CDR3 totals 20 residues. The DNA for the CDR3 is TGTGCCAGCAGCTCGAGTTTTGGGGGCGCGTCACGCCTGTTGAACACTGAAGCTTTCTTT. This sequence encodes CASSSSFGGASRLLNTEAFF.

This clone was observed a handful of times. The rearrangement joins TRBV4-2 to TRBJ2-1, with 7 bases matching TRBD2. CDR3 length: 16 residues. The germline V gene encodes CDR1 LGHNA and CDR2 YNFKEQ. J gave up 5 bases and V 0 bases, and 7 bases lay outside the gene matches. This chain's CDR3 is CASSQDKLAPNNEQFF. The DNA for the CDR3 is TGTGCCAGCAGCCAAGATAAACTAGCGCCTAACAATGAGCAGTTCTTC.

The V gene is TRBV11-3, the J gene TRBJ1-1; a weak D match, TRBD1 (5 bases). V lost 4 bases and J lost 4, with 19 bases in between. This CDR3 is built from 16 residues. Per germline, CDR1 SGHNT and CDR2 YENEEA. The DNA for the CDR3 is TGTGCCAGCAGCTCCGAGGCGGCCAGGGTAATCACTGAAGCTTTCTTT. It yields the protein CASSSEAARVITEAFF. Looking up the rest from reference TRBV11-3 and TRBJ1-1 gives the full variable domain: EAGVVQSPRYKIIEKKQPVAFWCNPISGHNTLYWYLQNLGQGPELLIRYENEEAVDDSQLPKDRFSAERLKGVDSTLKIQPAELGDSAVYLCASSSEAARVITEAFFGQGTRLTVV.

This CDR3 reads CASFSRIQYGYTF. The DNA of the CDR3 is TGTGCCAGTTTCTCCCGAATACAGTATGGCTACACCTTC. The chain carries TRBV19 and TRBJ1-2; D is unclear. Trimming stripped 8 bases from V and 5 bases from J, with 15 bases between. The CDR3 consists of 13 residues. Germline V CDR1 and CDR2: LNHDA, SQIVND (reference sequence).

This chain links TRBV6-5 with TRBJ1-1; 8 nucleotides line up with TRBD1. The CDR3 runs 13 residues. Per the germline V gene, CDR1 is MNHEY and CDR2 is SVGAGI. V lost 7 bases, J lost 5 bases, and 6 bases stayed unmatched. CDR3 sequence reads: CASTPQGATEAFF. The CDR3 DNA follows: TGTGCCAGCACCCCCCAGGGGGCGACTGAAGCTTTCTTT.

The V and J genes are TRBV9 and TRBJ2-2; perhaps TRBD2 as D (7 bases). V dropped 0 bases and J dropped 3 bases, with 15 bases sitting between them. The CDR3 is made up of 17 amino acids. Germline CDR1 is SGDLS and CDR2 is YYNGEE. Here the CDR3 reads CASSVEVGGRDTGELFF. DNA of the CDR3: TGTGCCAGCAGCGTAGAGGTCGGGGGGCGGGACACCGGGGAGCTGTTTTTT.

The genes are TRBV5-1 and TRBJ2-5; no clear D gene. The V end lost 0 bases, the J end lost 2 bases, and 11 bases lay between the germline ends. The germline V gene encodes CDR1 SGHRS and CDR2 YFSETQ. CDR3 size: 15 residues. CDR3 protein: CASSLANRRQETQYF. The CDR3 nucleotides are TGCGCCAGCAGCTTGGCCAATCGTCGGCAAGAGACCCAGTACTTC.

This clone was observed once. The CDR3 DNA sequence: TGTGCCAGCCGGGACAGTTGGGACACCGGGGAGCTGTTTTTT. Amino acid sequence: CASRDSWDTGELFF. This chain links TRBV9 with TRBJ2-2, with 7 bases identical to TRBD1. V trimming: 7 bases; J trimming: 3 bases; junction bases outside the gene matches: 6. Germline values: CDR1 SGDLS, CDR2 YYNGEE. The CDR3 runs to 14 residues.

This clone was found once. The rearrangement links TRBV7-7 to TRBJ2-2; tentative D call: TRBD2 (6 bases). CDR3 length: 19 residues. Germline V CDR1 and CDR2: SSHAT, FNYEAQ (reference sequence). Trimming left V 2 bases short and J 4 bases short, with 23 bases between. The DNA of the CDR3 is TGTGCCAGCAGCTTAATGGGGGGAGCGAGCCGATCCCCCACCGGGGAGCTGTTTTTT. As protein: CASSLMGGASRSPTGELFF.

The chain links TRBV20-1 to TRBJ2-3; D gene unclear. V was clipped by 6 bases and J by 5 bases, with 9 bases between them. Germline V gene sequence: CDR1 DFQATT, CDR2 SNEGSKA (reference sequence). This CDR3 comprises 11 residues. CDR3 coding DNA: TGCAGTGCGGCTCCCGAAGATACGCAGTATTTT. The encoded protein is CSAAPEDTQYF.

The DNA for the CDR3 is TGTGCCAGCAGCGTTGAGGTCAGTCCTGAAAAACTGTTTTTT. Translated, it gives CASSVEVSPEKLFF. The chain couples TRBV9 to TRBJ1-4; D is unclear. CDR1 and CDR2 (germline): SGDLS, YYNGEE. The CDR3 sequence is 14 residues long. Deletions cut 2 bases from V and 7 bases from J, with 12 bases between.

V usage is TRBV7-2 and J usage is TRBJ2-1; D might be TRBD2 (5 bases). Between the trimmed V and J ends, which lost 0 bases and 9 bases, there was a span of 15 bases. Germline V gene data show CDR1 as SGHTA and CDR2 as FQGNSA. This CDR3 has 15 amino acids. CDR3 loop: CASSLADREAAEQFF. The DNA of the CDR3 is TGTGCCAGCAGCTTAGCGGATCGGGAAGCGGCTGAGCAGTTCTTC.

The chain uses TRBV30 and TRBJ2-5; no clear D. There are 16 residues in the CDR3. V dropped 2 bases and J dropped 0 bases, with 16 bases sitting between them. The germline CDR1 and CDR2 sequences are GTSNPN and SVGIG (reference sequence). CDR3 coding DNA: TGTGCCTGGAGTTACCCCTTTTCCGAGTACCAAGAGACCCAGTACTTC. This sequence encodes CAWSYPFSEYQETQYF.

The chain uses TRBV5-4 and TRBJ1-3; 7 nucleotides line up with TRBD1. The germline V gene has CDR1 SGHNT and CDR2 YYREEE (reference sequence). The CDR3 runs 15 residues. After removal of 4 bases from V and 3 bases from J, the junction contained 7 bases not matched to a gene. The DNA for the CDR3 is TGTGCCAGCAGCGCCGGCAGGACAGGTGGAAACACCATATATTTT. This translates into CASSAGRTGGNTIYF. Full variable domain (rest looked up from reference TRBV5-4 and TRBJ1-3): ETGVTQSPTHLIKTRGQQVTLRCSSQSGHNTVSWYQQALGQGPQFIFQYYREEENGRGNFPPRFSGLQFPNYSSELNVNALELDDSALYLCASSAGRTGGNTIYFGEGSWLTVV.

The J gene is TRBJ1-2, the V gene TRBV30, with D possibly TRBD1 on 5 matching bases. The CDR3 length is 13 residues. Germline CDR1 GTSNPN, CDR2 SVGIG (reference sequence). V was shortened by 3 bases and J by 5 bases, with 13 bases between the two germline ends. The CDR3 here is CAWSRAPSYGYTF. The DNA of the CDR3 is TGTGCCTGGAGCAGGGCACCCAGTTATGGCTACACCTTC.

CDR3 DNA: TGCGCCAGCAAGGGACAGGCGAATGAAAAACTGTTTTTT. This sequence encodes CASKGQANEKLFF. The chain uses TRBV10-2 and TRBJ1-4; 8 nucleotides agree with TRBD1. This CDR3 comprises 13 residues. The junction had 3 bases not matched to a gene; V was cut back by 7 bases and J by 5 bases. Germline values: CDR1 WSHSY, CDR2 SAAADI.

The CDR3, as DNA: TGTGCCAGTAGTAGACAGGGGGCCGGCACAGATACGCAGTATTTT. It translates to CASSRQGAGTDTQYF. The gene calls are TRBV19 and TRBJ2-3; 10 bases are a match to TRBD1. The CDR3 sequence is 15 residues long. Germline loops: CDR1 LNHDA, CDR2 SQIVND (reference sequence). With 4 bases clipped from V and 1 base from J, the junction kept 2 bases outside the gene matches.

In its sample, this clone was seen once. V is TRBV6-1 and J is TRBJ2-1, with TRBD2 matching over 14 bases. Losses at the gene ends were 7 bases for V and 8 bases for J; bases not matched to a gene: 13. CDR3 length: 17 residues. The V gene's germline CDR1 is MNHNS and CDR2 SASEGT. The CDR3: CASNDEAGTSGSYEQFF. The CDR3, as DNA: TGTGCCAGCAATGACGAAGCCGGGACTAGCGGGAGTTATGAGCAGTTCTTC.

This clone was picked up one time. V is TRBV19 and J is TRBJ1-4; D unclear. CDR1 LNHDA and CDR2 SQIVND come from the germline V gene (reference sequence). The CDR3 is 15 amino acids. With 3 bases removed from V and 8 bases from J, the gap between germline ends came to 16 bases. The CDR3 DNA sequence: TGTGCCAGTAGTATGGCCCACGAGGGTGGGGAAAAACTGTTTTTT. Amino acids: CASSMAHEGGEKLFF.

This clone occurred once. V gene TRBV15 combines with J gene TRBJ2-1; 8 bases are a match to TRBD1. The germline V gene encodes CDR1 LNHNV and CDR2 YYDKDF (reference sequence). The CDR3 is 17 residues long. The V segment lost 0 bases and the J segment 8 bases; nucleotides outside the gene matches: 12. The CDR3 here is CATSRDRGTGRTDEQFF. Here the CDR3 DNA reads TGTGCCACCAGCAGAGATCGTGGGACAGGAAGGACCGATGAGCAGTTCTTC. Using reference TRBV15 and TRBJ2-1 for the parts outside the CDR3, the full variable domain is DAMVIQNPRYQVTQFGKPVTLSCSQTLNHNVMYWYQQKSSQAPKLLFHYYDKDFNNEADTPDNFQSRRPNTSFCFLDIRSPGLGDTAMYLCATSRDRGTGRTDEQFFGPGTRLTVL.

This chain uses TRBV4-3 with TRBJ1-2, with 7 bases aligning to TRBD1. After removal of 0 bases from V and 4 bases from J, the junction contained 8 bases not matched to a gene. The CDR3 is 16 residues long. Germline lookup yields CDR1 LGHNA and CDR2 YSLEER. CDR3 nucleotides: TGCGCCAGCAGCCAAGATGCGGGACAGAGAATCTATGGCTACACCTTC. The encoded protein is CASSQDAGQRIYGYTF.

This sequence joins TRBV2 and TRBJ2-5; D gene unclear. The CDR3 covers 13 residues. The germline V gene encodes CDR1 SNHLY and CDR2 FYNNEI. The V end was cut by 4 bases, the J end by 5 bases, with 11 bases between. For the CDR3, the DNA is TGTGCCAGCAGTGGCGGCGGTCGGGAGACCCAGTACTTC. Its protein product is CASSGGGRETQYF.

The V gene is TRBV7-9, the J gene TRBJ1-2, with 8 positions matching TRBD1. This CDR3 is built from 12 residues. CDR1 is SEHNR and CDR2 is FQNEAQ in the germline V gene (reference sequence). J gave up 7 bases and V 5 bases, and 3 bases lay outside the gene matches. CDR3 DNA sequence: TGTGCCAGCAGCCCGGACAGGGCTGGCTACACCTTC. The encoded protein is CASSPDRAGYTF.

The chain uses TRBV18 and TRBJ2-2; weak D call: TRBD2 (6 bases). In germline, CDR1 is KGHSH, CDR2 LQKENI. The V gene lost 4 bases and the J gene lost 2 bases, with 14 bases spanning the gap. This CDR3 comprises 16 residues. CDR3 region: CASSLGLALNTGELFF. CDR3 nucleotide sequence: TGTGCCAGCTCACTAGGGCTAGCGTTAAACACCGGGGAGCTGTTTTTT. The variable domain in full, with the rest retrieved from reference TRBV18 and TRBJ2-2, is NAGVMQNPRHLVRRRGQEARLRCSPMKGHSHVYWYRQLPEEGLKFMVYLQKENIIDESGMPKERFSAEFPKEGPSILRIQQVVRGDSAAYFCASSLGLALNTGELFFGEGSRLTVL.

The chain joins TRBV7-2 to TRBJ2-5; TRBD2 is a possible D gene (5 bases). The CDR3 is 14 amino acids. Trimming pared 5 bases from V and 3 bases from J, leaving 13 bases between. CDR1 and CDR2 from the germline V gene are SGHTA and FQGNSA. The CDR3 DNA sequence: TGTGCCAGCAGCCCGCAAGGGAGCGAAGAGACCCAGTACTTC. Its translation: CASSPQGSEETQYF. Full variable domain (remainder filled in from reference TRBV7-2 and TRBJ2-5): GAGVSQSPSNKVTEKGKDVELRCDPISGHTALYWYRQSLGQGLEFLIYFQGNSAPDKSGLPSDRFSAERTGGSVSTLTIQRTQQEDSAVYLCASSPQGSEETQYFGPGTRLLVL.

This rearrangement joins TRBV9 to TRBJ2-3; D not resolved. V was cut by 4 bases and J by 6 bases, with 15 bases left in between. The CDR3 is made up of 14 amino acids. Germline V lookup: CDR1 SGDLS, CDR2 YYNGEE. The CDR3 coding sequence is TGTGCCAGCAGCCCCCCTTGGGCATCCGATACGCAGTATTTT. It specifies CASSPPWASDTQYF.

The chain carries TRBV5-4 and TRBJ2-7; the D gene is possibly TRBD2 (5 bases). Germline V lookup: CDR1 SGHNT, CDR2 YYREEE (reference sequence). CDR3 length: 14 residues. Trimming took 4 bases from V and 2 from J, leaving 13 bases between them. DNA of the CDR3: TGTGCCAGCAGCCCGGGCCAGAGGGCCTACGAGCAGTACTTC. This sequence encodes CASSPGQRAYEQYF. Filled out from reference TRBV5-4 and TRBJ2-7, the complete variable domain reads ETGVTQSPTHLIKTRGQQVTLRCSSQSGHNTVSWYQQALGQGPQFIFQYYREEENGRGNFPPRFSGLQFPNYSSELNVNALELDDSALYLCASSPGQRAYEQYFGPGTRLTVT.

This clone was found a few times. V is TRBV6-6 and J is TRBJ2-5, with a possible D match to TRBD2 (6 bases). This CDR3 contains 14 residues. V was shortened by 7 bases and J by 1 base, with 13 bases between the two germline ends. Germline assignment: CDR1 MNHNY and CDR2 SVGAGI (reference sequence). The CDR3 region is CASISSGSQETQYF. The CDR3, as DNA: TGTGCCAGCATCAGTAGCGGTTCCCAAGAGACCCAGTACTTC.

J is TRBJ2-5 and V is TRBV5-1; 8 bases agree with TRBD1. Germline assignment: CDR1 SGHRS and CDR2 YFSETQ. The V segment lost 5 bases and the J segment 3 bases; nucleotides outside the gene matches: 9. CDR3 size: 15 residues. CDR3 coding DNA: TGCGCCAGCAGATTCGGGACAGGAAAGGAAGAGACCCAGTACTTC. Amino acids: CASRFGTGKEETQYF. Together with reference TRBV5-1 and TRBJ2-5, the CDR3 gives the full variable domain: KAGVTQTPRYLIKTRGQQVTLSCSPISGHRSVSWYQQTPGQGLQFLFEYFSETQRNKGNFPGRFSGRQFSNSRSEMNVSTLELGDSALYLCASRFGTGKEETQYFGPGTRLLVL.